The sequence of this T cell receptor (beta chain) was determined in a study of blood T cell repertoires in COVID-19. Looking at the study overall: Both acute and convalescent COVID-19 samples were obtained from the United States, Italy and Spain. Sample material is recorded as cDNA or gDNA derived from T cells, B-cell-depleted T cells, or PBMCs.

This clone came up once. The germline gives CDR1 KGHDR, CDR2 SFDVKD. CDR3 size: 12 residues. V shed 3 bases and J shed 9 bases, with 8 bases lying between them. The authors' processing: Reference gene primers were amplified, and this amplification served to estimate nucleated cell counts. TCRdb keeps only in-frame clones here, not all; method: immunoSEQ multiplex PCR. D and trimming were read from the DNA, whereas the V and J calls and clone size are those reported in that table. The sample lists about 88,000 clones, approximately 90% occurring once. Sequencing used peripheral blood. The chain combines TRBV24-1 with TRBJ1-5; D unclear. The sequence was collected from a woman of 80 years or more with acute or convalescent COVID-19. CDR3 DNA: TGTGCCACCAGTGATGGCCTTTCGCCCCAGCATTTT. Encoded protein: CATSDGLSPQHF.